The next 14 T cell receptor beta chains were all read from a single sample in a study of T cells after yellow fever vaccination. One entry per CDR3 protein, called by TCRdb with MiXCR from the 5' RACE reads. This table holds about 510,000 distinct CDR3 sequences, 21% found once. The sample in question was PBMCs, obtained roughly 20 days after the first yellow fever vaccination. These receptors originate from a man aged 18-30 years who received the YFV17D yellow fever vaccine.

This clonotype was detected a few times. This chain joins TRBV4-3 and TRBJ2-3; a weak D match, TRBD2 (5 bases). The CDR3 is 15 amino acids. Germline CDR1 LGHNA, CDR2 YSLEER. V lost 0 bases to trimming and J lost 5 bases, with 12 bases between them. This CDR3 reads CASSQDRRAGDTQYF. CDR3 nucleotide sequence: TGCGCCAGCAGCCAAGATCGGCGGGCGGGAGATACGCAGTATTTT.

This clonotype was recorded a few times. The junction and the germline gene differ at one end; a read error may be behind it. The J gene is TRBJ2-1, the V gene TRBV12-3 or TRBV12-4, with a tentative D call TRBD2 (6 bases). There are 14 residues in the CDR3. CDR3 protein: CASSLALNRGKIIF. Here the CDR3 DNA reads TGTGCCAGCAGTTTAGCGCTAAACCGCGGGAAAATAATCTTC.

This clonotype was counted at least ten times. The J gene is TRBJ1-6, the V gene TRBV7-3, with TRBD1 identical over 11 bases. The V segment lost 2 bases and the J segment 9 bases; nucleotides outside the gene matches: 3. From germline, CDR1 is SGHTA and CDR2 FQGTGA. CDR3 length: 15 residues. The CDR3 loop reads CASSLLGQGASPLHF. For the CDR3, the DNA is TGTGCCAGCAGCTTACTAGGACAGGGGGCTTCACCCCTCCACTTT.

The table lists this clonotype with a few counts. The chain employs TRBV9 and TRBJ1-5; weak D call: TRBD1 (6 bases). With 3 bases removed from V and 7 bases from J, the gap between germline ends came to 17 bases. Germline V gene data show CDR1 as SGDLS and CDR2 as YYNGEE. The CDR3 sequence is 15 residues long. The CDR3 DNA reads TGTGCCAGCAGCGCAGAGGGGGGGACCAGACAGCCCCAGCATTTT. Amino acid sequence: CASSAEGGTRQPQHF.

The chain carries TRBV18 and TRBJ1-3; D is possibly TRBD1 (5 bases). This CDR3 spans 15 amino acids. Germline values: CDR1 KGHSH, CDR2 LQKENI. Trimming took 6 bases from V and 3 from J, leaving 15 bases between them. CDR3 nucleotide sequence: TGTGCCAGCTCGTCGAGGGACGGAGGTGGAAACACCATATATTTT. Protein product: CASSSRDGGGNTIYF.

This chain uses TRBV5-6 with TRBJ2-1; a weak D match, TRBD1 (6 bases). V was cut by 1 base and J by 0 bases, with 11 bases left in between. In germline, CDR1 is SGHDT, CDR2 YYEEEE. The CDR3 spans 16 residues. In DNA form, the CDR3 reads TGTGCCAGCAGCTTGTGGTTCAGGGGCTCCTACAATGAGCAGTTCTTC. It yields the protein CASSLWFRGSYNEQFF.

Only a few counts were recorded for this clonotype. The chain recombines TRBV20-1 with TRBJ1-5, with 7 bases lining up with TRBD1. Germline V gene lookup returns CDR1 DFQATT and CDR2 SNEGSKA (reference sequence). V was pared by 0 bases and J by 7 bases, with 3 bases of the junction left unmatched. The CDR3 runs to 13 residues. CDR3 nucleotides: TGCAGTGCTAGAGAAACAGGGGCGCAGCCCCAGCATTTT. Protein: CSARETGAQPQHF.

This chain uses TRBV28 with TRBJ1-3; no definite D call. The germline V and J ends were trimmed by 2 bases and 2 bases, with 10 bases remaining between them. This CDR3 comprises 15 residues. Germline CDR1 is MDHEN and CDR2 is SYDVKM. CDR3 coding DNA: TGTGCCAGCAGTTTACCGGGGTTCACTGGAAACACCATATATTTT. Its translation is CASSLPGFTGNTIYF. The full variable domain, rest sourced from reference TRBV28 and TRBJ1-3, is DVKVTQSSRYLVKRTGEKVFLECVQDMDHENMFWYRQDPGLGLRLIYFSYDVKMKEKGDIPEGYSVSREKKERFSLILESASTNQTSMYLCASSLPGFTGNTIYFGEGSWLTVV.

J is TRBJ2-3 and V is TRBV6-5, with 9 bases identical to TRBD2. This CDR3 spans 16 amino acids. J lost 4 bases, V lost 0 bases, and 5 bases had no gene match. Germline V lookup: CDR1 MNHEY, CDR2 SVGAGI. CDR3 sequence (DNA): TGTGCCAGCAGTTACTCGATTGCGGGGGGGGCAGATACGCAGTATTTT. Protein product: CASSYSIAGGADTQYF.

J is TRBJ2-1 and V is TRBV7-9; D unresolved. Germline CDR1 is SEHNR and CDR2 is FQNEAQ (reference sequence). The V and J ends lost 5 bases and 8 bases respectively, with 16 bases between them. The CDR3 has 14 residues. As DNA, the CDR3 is TGTGCCAGCAGCGGACGGTACCAGGCGGATGAGCAGTTCTTC. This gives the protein CASSGRYQADEQFF.

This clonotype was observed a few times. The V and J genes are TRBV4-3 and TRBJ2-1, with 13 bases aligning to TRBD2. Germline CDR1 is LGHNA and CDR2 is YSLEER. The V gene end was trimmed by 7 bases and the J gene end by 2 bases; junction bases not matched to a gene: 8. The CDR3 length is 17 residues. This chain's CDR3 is CASTPGLAGSPYNEQFF. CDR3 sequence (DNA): TGCGCCAGCACCCCGGGACTAGCGGGGAGTCCCTACAATGAGCAGTTCTTC.

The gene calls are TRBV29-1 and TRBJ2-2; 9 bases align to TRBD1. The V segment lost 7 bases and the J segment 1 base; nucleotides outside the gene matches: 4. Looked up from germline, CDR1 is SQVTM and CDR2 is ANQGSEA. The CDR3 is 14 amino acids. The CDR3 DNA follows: TGCAGCGCATCGGGACAGGGGAACACCGGGGAGCTGTTTTTT. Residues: CSASGQGNTGELFF.

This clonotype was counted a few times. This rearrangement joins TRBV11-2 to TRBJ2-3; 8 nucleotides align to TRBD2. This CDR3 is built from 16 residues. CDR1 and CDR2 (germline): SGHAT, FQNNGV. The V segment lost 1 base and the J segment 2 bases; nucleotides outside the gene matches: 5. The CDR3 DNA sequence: TGTGCCAGCAGCTTAGTCCCAGCGGGGGTCACAGATACGCAGTATTTT. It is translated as CASSLVPAGVTDTQYF.

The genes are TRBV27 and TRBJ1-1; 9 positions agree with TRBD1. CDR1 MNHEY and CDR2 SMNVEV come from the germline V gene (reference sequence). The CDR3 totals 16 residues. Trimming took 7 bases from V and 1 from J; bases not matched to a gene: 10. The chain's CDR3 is CASTRSGTGTNTEAFF. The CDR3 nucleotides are TGTGCCAGCACCAGGTCCGGGACAGGGACGAACACTGAAGCTTTCTTT.